This paragraph reports one T cell receptor (beta chain). The data stem from a study of early T cells in non-severe SARS-CoV-2 infection. Study-wide background: Sequencing of unsorted whole blood was done on bulk RNA, leaving chains unpaired.

This CDR3 is 14 amino acids long. The germline gives CDR1 GTSNPN, CDR2 SVGIG (reference sequence). V was pared by 3 bases and J by 2 bases, with 2 bases of the junction left unmatched. The TCR library protocol attached unique molecular identifiers to the individual cDNA molecules. TCRdb re-derived calls from the 5' RACE reads in MiXCR, one entry per CDR3 protein. The sample yields 50,000 to 65,000 distinct CDR3 sequences, 10% to 12% seen once. The chain combines TRBV30 with TRBJ2-2; 8 bases match TRBD1. The sequenced sample was whole blood, obtained at baseline. This clonotype was sampled from an adult who was a healthcare worker with PCR-confirmed SARS-CoV-2 infection or an uninfected control (not recorded which). The CDR3 protein is CAWSGQGNTGELFF. Here the CDR3 DNA reads TGTGCCTGGAGCGGACAGGGAAACACCGGGGAGCTGTTTTTT. Full variable domain (remainder filled in from reference TRBV30 and TRBJ2-2): SQTIHQWPATLVQPVGSPLSLECTVEGTSNPNLYWYRQAAGRGLQLLFYSVGIGQISSEVPQNLSASRPQDRQFILSSKKLLLSDSGFYLCAWSGQGNTGELFFGEGSRLTVL.